This is a list of T cell receptor beta chains from one sample in a study of identical twins. TCRdb called the 5' RACE reads again in MiXCR, with one record for every CDR3 protein. The data show around 1.7 million distinct CDR3 sequences, around 29% seen once. Sequenced input: cord blood. Every receptor here comes from a newborn girl in good health. CDR3s include the opening cysteine and the closing phenylalanine or tryptophan. The order of the fields is V gene, J gene, D gene, clone size, CDR3 protein, CDR3 DNA. A D gene is named only where the DNA matches it firmly. Clone size is not always given. Where it is, it says once, few, many or a class for expanded clones.

v_call: TRBV6-1
j_call: TRBJ2-7
d_call: NA
clone_size: few
cdr3_aa: CASSPTQGLGYEQYF
cdr3_nt: TGTGCCAGCAGCCCTACACAGGGTTTGGGCTACGAGCAGTACTTC

v_call: TRBV2
j_call: TRBJ2-1
d_call: TRBD2
clone_size: few
cdr3_aa: CASSVISGGYNEQFF
cdr3_nt: TGTGCCAGCAGCGTTATTAGCGGGGGCTACAATGAGCAGTTCTTC

v_call: TRBV20-1
j_call: TRBJ2-7
d_call: NA
clone_size: few
cdr3_aa: CSARPTSFEQYF
cdr3_nt: TGCAGTGCTAGGCCCACTAGCTTCGAGCAGTACTTC

v_call: TRBV18
j_call: TRBJ2-1
d_call: NA
clone_size: NA
cdr3_aa: CASSPTSLPGQETQFF
cdr3_nt: TGTGCCAGCTCACCTACTAGCCTACCGGGACAAGAGACCCAGTTCTTC

v_call: TRBV5-1
j_call: TRBJ2-1
d_call: TRBD2
clone_size: NA
cdr3_aa: CASSPTSGTLYNEQFF
cdr3_nt: TGCGCCAGCAGCCCGACTAGCGGGACTCTCTACAATGAGCAGTTCTTC

v_call: TRBV29-1
j_call: TRBJ2-1
d_call: TRBD1
clone_size: NA
cdr3_aa: CSVGRDRGKTQFF
cdr3_nt: TGCAGCGTTGGGCGGGACAGGGGGAAGACCCAGTTCTTC

v_call: TRBV27
j_call: TRBJ2-1
d_call: NA
clone_size: NA
cdr3_aa: CASSLSSLADEQFF
cdr3_nt: TGTGCCAGCAGTTTATCCTCCCTAGCTGATGAGCAGTTCTTC

v_call: TRBV7-8
j_call: TRBJ1-2
d_call: NA
clone_size: NA
cdr3_aa: CASSLVAGEGYTF
cdr3_nt: TGTGCCAGCAGCTTAGTGGCAGGGGAAGGCTACACCTTC

v_call: TRBV6-4
j_call: TRBJ2-3
d_call: TRBD2
clone_size: NA
cdr3_aa: CASSDIWTSGRPDTQYF
cdr3_nt: TGTGCCAGCAGTGACATTTGGACTAGCGGGAGACCCGATACGCAGTATTTT

v_call: TRBV6-5
j_call: TRBJ1-1
d_call: NA
clone_size: NA
cdr3_aa: CASSYSTGMNAEAFF
cdr3_nt: TGTGCCAGCAGTTACTCGACAGGCATGAACGCTGAAGCTTTCTTT

v_call: TRBV20-1
j_call: TRBJ2-5
d_call: NA
clone_size: few
cdr3_aa: CSAPTPGYFSFQETQYF
cdr3_nt: TGCAGTGCCCCGACTCCAGGGTATTTCTCTTTCCAAGAGACCCAGTACTTC

v_call: TRBV21-1
j_call: TRBJ1-5
d_call: NA
clone_size: NA
cdr3_aa: CASSNLRGRNQPQHF
cdr3_nt: TGTGCCAGCAGCAACCTCCGGGGACGCAATCAGCCCCAGCATTTT

v_call: TRBV20-1
j_call: TRBJ2-3
d_call: TRBD2
clone_size: NA
cdr3_aa: CSARTSGDTQYF
cdr3_nt: TGCAGTGCTAGGACTAGCGGGGATACGCAGTATTTT

v_call: TRBV27
j_call: TRBJ2-3
d_call: TRBD1
clone_size: many
cdr3_aa: CASRGGADTQYF
cdr3_nt: TGTGCCAGCAGAGGGGGCGCAGATACGCAGTATTTT

v_call: TRBV12-3/TRBV12-4
j_call: TRBJ1-6
d_call: NA
clone_size: many
cdr3_aa: CASSLGRSPLHF
cdr3_nt: TGTGCCAGCAGTTTAGGGCGATCACCCCTCCACTTT

v_call: TRBV11-3
j_call: TRBJ2-3
d_call: TRBD2
clone_size: once
cdr3_aa: CASSQNGLAHTDTQYF
cdr3_nt: TGTGCCAGCAGCCAGAACGGACTAGCCCACACAGATACGCAGTATTTT

v_call: TRBV12-3/TRBV12-4
j_call: TRBJ2-1
d_call: TRBD2
clone_size: many
cdr3_aa: CASSVTSGIYNEQFF
cdr3_nt: TGTGCCAGCAGTGTGACTAGCGGCATCTACAATGAGCAGTTCTTC

v_call: TRBV7-2
j_call: TRBJ2-1
d_call: NA
clone_size: few
cdr3_aa: CASSLVQVYNEQFF
cdr3_nt: TGTGCCAGCAGCTTAGTGCAGGTCTACAATGAGCAGTTCTTC

v_call: TRBV27
j_call: TRBJ2-7
d_call: NA
clone_size: few
cdr3_aa: CASSLEATSYEQYF
cdr3_nt: TGTGCCAGCAGTTTGGAGGCAACGTCCTACGAGCAGTACTTC

v_call: TRBV20-1
j_call: TRBJ2-5
d_call: TRBD2
clone_size: NA
cdr3_aa: CSARLIAGRRYNEQYF
cdr3_nt: TGCAGTGCTAGACTAATAGCGGGACGGCGGTACAATGAGCAGTACTTC

v_call: TRBV6-1
j_call: TRBJ1-4
d_call: TRBD1
clone_size: few
cdr3_aa: CASRRQGAAEKLFF
cdr3_nt: TGTGCCAGCAGGAGACAGGGGGCGGCTGAAAAACTGTTTTTT

v_call: TRBV20-1
j_call: TRBJ2-7
d_call: TRBD2
clone_size: NA
cdr3_aa: CSVTTSGKGSYEQYF
cdr3_nt: TGCAGTGTTACCACTAGCGGGAAAGGATCCTACGAGCAGTACTTC

v_call: TRBV20-1
j_call: TRBJ1-1
d_call: TRBD1
clone_size: NA
cdr3_aa: CSARSDGTGNTEAFF
cdr3_nt: TGCAGTGCTCGATCCGATGGGACAGGGAACACTGAAGCTTTCTTT

v_call: TRBV5-1
j_call: TRBJ2-1
d_call: TRBD2
clone_size: few
cdr3_aa: CASSFGLAGGPSSYNEQFF
cdr3_nt: TGCGCCAGCAGCTTCGGGCTAGCGGGGGGCCCCAGCTCCTACAATGAGCAGTTCTTC

v_call: TRBV11-2
j_call: TRBJ2-1
d_call: TRBD2
clone_size: NA
cdr3_aa: CASSLDGLAGGGEQFF
cdr3_nt: TGTGCCAGCAGCTTAGATGGGCTAGCGGGGGGCGGTGAGCAGTTCTTC

v_call: TRBV4-2
j_call: TRBJ1-1
d_call: NA
clone_size: NA
cdr3_aa: CASSQAVTGNTEAFF
cdr3_nt: TGTGCCAGCAGCCAAGCGGTAACGGGGAACACTGAAGCTTTCTTT

v_call: TRBV27
j_call: TRBJ2-3
d_call: NA
clone_size: NA
cdr3_aa: CASSFGPPSTDTQYF
cdr3_nt: TGTGCCAGCAGTTTCGGACCGCCTAGCACAGATACGCAGTATTTT

v_call: TRBV11-2
j_call: TRBJ2-2
d_call: NA
clone_size: few
cdr3_aa: CASSLTPNTGELFF
cdr3_nt: TGTGCCAGCAGCTTAACCCCGAACACCGGGGAGCTGTTTTTT

v_call: TRBV12-3/TRBV12-4
j_call: TRBJ2-7
d_call: NA
clone_size: few
cdr3_aa: CASSLGLLHPYF
cdr3_nt: TGTGCCAGCAGTTTAGGGCTCCTTCATCCGTACTTC

v_call: TRBV20-1
j_call: TRBJ2-7
d_call: NA
clone_size: few
cdr3_aa: CSAREAVHEQYF
cdr3_nt: TGCAGTGCTAGAGAGGCGGTTCACGAGCAGTACTTC

v_call: TRBV13
j_call: TRBJ1-2
d_call: NA
clone_size: NA
cdr3_aa: CASSLGGPHAAYGYTF
cdr3_nt: TGTGCCAGCAGCTTAGGCGGCCCCCACGCGGCCTATGGCTACACCTTC

v_call: TRBV12-3/TRBV12-4
j_call: TRBJ2-7
d_call: TRBD1
clone_size: many
cdr3_aa: CASSQGQVYEQYF
cdr3_nt: TGTGCCAGCAGCCAAGGACAGGTTTACGAGCAGTACTTC

v_call: TRBV2
j_call: TRBJ2-1
d_call: TRBD2
clone_size: few
cdr3_aa: CASTPGLASYNEQFF
cdr3_nt: TGTGCCAGCACCCCGGGACTAGCATCCTACAATGAGCAGTTCTTC

v_call: TRBV12-3/TRBV12-4
j_call: TRBJ2-7
d_call: NA
clone_size: NA
cdr3_aa: CASTEGESYEQYF
cdr3_nt: TGTGCCAGCACCGAGGGTGAGTCCTACGAGCAGTACTTC

v_call: TRBV3-1
j_call: TRBJ2-7
d_call: NA
clone_size: many
cdr3_aa: CASSQSTYEQYF
cdr3_nt: TGTGCCAGCAGCCAATCCACCTACGAGCAGTACTTC

v_call: TRBV25-1
j_call: TRBJ2-6
d_call: TRBD1
clone_size: NA
cdr3_aa: CASSVTGVGANVLTF
cdr3_nt: TGTGCCAGCAGTGTGACAGGGGTTGGGGCCAACGTCCTGACTTTC

v_call: TRBV6-1
j_call: TRBJ2-5
d_call: TRBD1
clone_size: NA
cdr3_aa: CASRRAQGVEETQYF
cdr3_nt: TGTGCCAGCAGGCGGGCACAGGGGGTTGAAGAGACCCAGTACTTC

v_call: TRBV6-6
j_call: TRBJ1-2
d_call: TRBD1
clone_size: NA
cdr3_aa: CAIHRIGPGQNYGYTF
cdr3_nt: TGTGCCATCCACCGTATCGGCCCGGGACAGAACTATGGCTACACCTTC

v_call: TRBV21-1
j_call: TRBJ2-1
d_call: NA
clone_size: NA
cdr3_aa: CASSKGSERNEQFF
cdr3_nt: TGTGCCAGCAGCAAAGGAAGTGAGCGCAATGAGCAGTTCTTC

v_call: TRBV5-1
j_call: TRBJ2-3
d_call: NA
clone_size: many
cdr3_aa: CASSLGQATDTQYF
cdr3_nt: TGTGCCAGCAGCTTAGGGCAGGCCACAGATACGCAGTATTTT

v_call: TRBV7-2
j_call: TRBJ1-1
d_call: TRBD1
clone_size: NA
cdr3_aa: CANSFRTGGNTEAFF
cdr3_nt: TGTGCCAACAGCTTTAGGACAGGGGGCAACACTGAAGCTTTCTTT

v_call: TRBV18
j_call: TRBJ2-7
d_call: NA
clone_size: NA
cdr3_aa: CASSKAATYEQYF
cdr3_nt: TGTGCCAGCTCAAAGGCAGCTACTTACGAGCAGTACTTC

v_call: TRBV15
j_call: TRBJ1-1
d_call: NA
clone_size: NA
cdr3_aa: CATSRVGGNTEAFF
cdr3_nt: TGTGCCACCAGCAGAGTAGGAGGGAACACTGAAGCTTTCTTT

v_call: TRBV5-1
j_call: TRBJ2-2
d_call: NA
clone_size: NA
cdr3_aa: CASSSPSYTGELFF
cdr3_nt: TGCGCCAGCAGCTCCCCTTCCTACACCGGGGAGCTGTTTTTT

v_call: TRBV5-8
j_call: TRBJ1-1
d_call: TRBD1
clone_size: NA
cdr3_aa: CASSAFSGTANTEAFF
cdr3_nt: TGTGCCAGCAGCGCATTTTCCGGGACAGCGAACACTGAAGCTTTCTTT

v_call: TRBV5-1
j_call: TRBJ1-1
d_call: NA
clone_size: NA
cdr3_aa: CASSLNIGSTEAFF
cdr3_nt: TGCGCCAGCAGCTTGAACATAGGAAGCACTGAAGCTTTCTTT

v_call: TRBV15
j_call: TRBJ1-1
d_call: NA
clone_size: NA
cdr3_aa: CATSRAQGNTEAFF
cdr3_nt: TGTGCCACCAGCAGAGCACAGGGTAACACTGAAGCTTTCTTT

v_call: TRBV28
j_call: TRBJ2-3
d_call: TRBD2
clone_size: NA
cdr3_aa: CASTLKGRVTSGTTDTQYF
cdr3_nt: TGTGCCAGCACCCTAAAAGGCCGGGTGACTAGCGGGACCACAGATACGCAGTATTTT

v_call: TRBV5-5
j_call: TRBJ1-5
d_call: TRBD1
clone_size: NA
cdr3_aa: CASSLGWDRQQPQHF
cdr3_nt: TGTGCCAGCAGCTTGGGTTGGGACAGACAGCAGCCCCAGCATTTT

v_call: TRBV3-1
j_call: TRBJ2-2
d_call: NA
clone_size: NA
cdr3_aa: CASSQVNRNTGELFF
cdr3_nt: TGTGCCAGCAGCCAAGTGAACAGGAACACCGGGGAGCTGTTTTTT

v_call: TRBV20-1
j_call: TRBJ2-2
d_call: TRBD2
clone_size: NA
cdr3_aa: CSARDLRGGLAGELFF
cdr3_nt: TGCAGTGCTAGAGACCTACGGGGGGGCCTCGCCGGGGAGCTGTTTTTT

v_call: TRBV6-2/TRBV6-3
j_call: TRBJ2-5
d_call: NA
clone_size: NA
cdr3_aa: CASSYPDEMTQYF
cdr3_nt: TGTGCCAGCAGTTACCCCGACGAAATGACCCAGTACTTC

v_call: TRBV20-1
j_call: TRBJ2-7
d_call: TRBD1
clone_size: many
cdr3_aa: CSAGQGASYEQYF
cdr3_nt: TGCAGCGCTGGACAGGGGGCTTCCTACGAGCAGTACTTC

v_call: TRBV20-1
j_call: TRBJ2-3
d_call: NA
clone_size: NA
cdr3_aa: CSARELRDVTDTQYF
cdr3_nt: TGCAGTGCTAGAGAACTCCGGGACGTCACAGATACGCAGTATTTT